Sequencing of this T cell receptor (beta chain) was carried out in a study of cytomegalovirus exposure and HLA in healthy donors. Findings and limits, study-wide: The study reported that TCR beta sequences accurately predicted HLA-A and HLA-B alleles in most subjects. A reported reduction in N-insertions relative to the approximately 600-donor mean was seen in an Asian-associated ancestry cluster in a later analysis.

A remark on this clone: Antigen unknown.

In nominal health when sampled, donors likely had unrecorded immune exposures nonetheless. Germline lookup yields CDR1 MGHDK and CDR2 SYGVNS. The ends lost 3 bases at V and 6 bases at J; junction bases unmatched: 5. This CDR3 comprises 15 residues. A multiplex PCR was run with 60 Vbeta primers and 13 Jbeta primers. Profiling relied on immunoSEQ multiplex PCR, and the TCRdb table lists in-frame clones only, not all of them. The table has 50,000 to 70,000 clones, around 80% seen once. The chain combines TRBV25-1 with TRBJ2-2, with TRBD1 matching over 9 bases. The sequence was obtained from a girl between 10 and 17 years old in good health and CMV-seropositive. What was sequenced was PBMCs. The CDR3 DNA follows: TGTGCCAGCAGTGAGCCACAGGGGGCCGCCGGGGAGCTGTTTTTT. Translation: CASSEPQGAAGELFF.